The rows below give T cell receptor beta chains drawn from one sample of a study of regulatory T cells in long-lasting Graves disease. Using its own MiXCR run on the multiplex PCR reads, TCRdb lists one record per CDR3 protein. The sample consists of 200,000 to 250,000 distinct CDR3 sequences, roughly 21% of them appearing once. The sample here was peripheral blood mononuclear cells (PBMCs), taken at new diagnosis, from a patient treated with antithyroid drugs. The origin of the receptors is a female donor with Graves disease. CDR3s include the opening cysteine and the closing phenylalanine or tryptophan. The D gene is left open where the match is weak. The size entry is marked missing in some rows and otherwise reads once, few, many or a size class.

NA	TRBV7-3	15	TRBJ2-5	many	CASSLITGSAETQYF
TRBD2	TRBV6-1	19	TRBJ2-4	NA	CASSPGTSGPYLAKNIQYF
NA	TRBV7-9	15	TRBJ2-5	many	CASRYTGTAPETQYF
NA	TRBV29-1	13	TRBJ2-7	many	CSAVSRSPYEQYF
NA	TRBV7-2	14	TRBJ1-2	many	CASSLLSASYGYTF
NA	TRBV5-1	17	TRBJ2-7	medium-sized	CASSRTRTKTSLYEQYF
NA	TRBV5-4	14	TRBJ2-3	NA	CASSLGRTTDTQYF
NA	TRBV3-1	14	TRBJ1-1	many	CASRGGGMNTEAFF
TRBD1	TRBV28	17	TRBJ2-7	NA	CASTPGTGFSGSYEQYF
NA	TRBV18	14	TRBJ2-2	NA	CASSNQGSTGELFF
NA	TRBV12-3/TRBV12-4	15	TRBJ2-6	many	CASRDKSSGANVLTF
TRBD2	TRBV10-1	15	TRBJ2-7	many	CASSDGTSGGYEQYF
NA	TRBV5-1	13	TRBJ2-1	many	CASSSRIDNEQFF
NA	TRBV19	15	TRBJ1-2	NA	CASSKPSRTNYGYTF
TRBD2	TRBV5-1	17	TRBJ2-1	many	CASSPRTSGGAGNEQFF
NA	TRBV20-1	12	TRBJ2-7	many	CSATEGRYEQYF
TRBD2	TRBV20-1	15	TRBJ2-1	many	CSAKNSGSIGNEQFF
TRBD1	TRBV4-2	13	TRBJ1-1	few	CASSQDQGALAFF
TRBD1	TRBV27	15	TRBJ2-3	NA	CASSWNTGGTDTQYF
NA	TRBV14	13	TRBJ1-5	few	CASSQDLLQPQHF
NA	TRBV6-1	14	TRBJ2-3	many	CASNNPGPTDTQYF
NA	TRBV11-3	17	TRBJ2-3	few	CASSQRMGRGGTDTQYF
TRBD1	TRBV27	13	TRBJ1-5	NA	CASSRGLGKPQHF
NA	TRBV11-3	15	TRBJ2-1	many	CASSLMASRNNEQFF
NA	TRBV7-2	15	TRBJ1-4	many	CASSPQGGAGEKLFF
TRBD2	TRBV6-2/TRBV6-3	15	TRBJ2-3	many	CASSTPSGGRDTQYF
NA	TRBV6-1	12	TRBJ2-7	many	CATSILRYEQYF
NA	TRBV12-5	15	TRBJ2-5	NA	CASGPGGGTKETQYF
NA	TRBV7-3	13	TRBJ2-1	many	CASSLMSRGEQFF
TRBD1	TRBV9	15	TRBJ2-1	many	CASSVDGTGYNEQFF
NA	TRBV7-2	15	TRBJ2-1	many	CASSAQGSAYNEQFF
TRBD1	TRBV24-1	15	TRBJ1-2	many	CATSEAGQGVGGYTF
TRBD1	TRBV20-1	14	TRBJ2-7	NA	CSARDRDGTYEQYF
TRBD1	TRBV4-2	15	TRBJ2-7	many	CASSHGQVGAYEQYF
NA	TRBV2	15	TRBJ1-5	NA	CASSMLGTGNQPQHF
TRBD1	TRBV12-3/TRBV12-4	15	TRBJ2-3	many	CASSLGTGLRDTQYF
TRBD2	TRBV6-2/TRBV6-3	16	TRBJ2-2	many	CASSFRLAGGGGELFF
NA	TRBV11-3	15	TRBJ2-5	many	CASSPSRGGGETQYF
NA	TRBV28	14	TRBJ1-1	few	CASSLGTMNTEAFF
NA	TRBV18	15	TRBJ2-4	many	CASSPTRVAKNIQYF
TRBD2	TRBV7-2	16	TRBJ2-3	NA	CASSLGPAGGTDTQYF
NA	TRBV10-3	13	TRBJ2-1	many	CAISESPGNEQFF